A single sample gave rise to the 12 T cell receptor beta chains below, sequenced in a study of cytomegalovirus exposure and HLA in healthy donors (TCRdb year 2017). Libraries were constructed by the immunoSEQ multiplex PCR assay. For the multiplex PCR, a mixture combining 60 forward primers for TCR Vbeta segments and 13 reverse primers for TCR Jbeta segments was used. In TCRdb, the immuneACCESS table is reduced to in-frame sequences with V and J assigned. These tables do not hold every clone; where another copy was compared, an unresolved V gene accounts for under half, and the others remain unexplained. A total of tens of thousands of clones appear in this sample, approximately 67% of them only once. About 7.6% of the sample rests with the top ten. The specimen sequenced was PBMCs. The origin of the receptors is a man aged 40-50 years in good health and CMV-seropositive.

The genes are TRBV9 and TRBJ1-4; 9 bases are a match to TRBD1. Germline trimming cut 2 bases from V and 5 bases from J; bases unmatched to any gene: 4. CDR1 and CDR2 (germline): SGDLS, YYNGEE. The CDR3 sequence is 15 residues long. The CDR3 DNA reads TGTGCCAGCAGCGTTGGGGGACAGGGAAATGAAAAACTGTTTTTT. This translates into CASSVGGQGNEKLFF.

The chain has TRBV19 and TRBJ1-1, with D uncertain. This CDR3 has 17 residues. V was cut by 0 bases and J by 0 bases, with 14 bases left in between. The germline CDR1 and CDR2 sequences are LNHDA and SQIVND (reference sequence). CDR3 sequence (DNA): TGTGCCAGTAGTATAGATCCGGCGGGCAGTCTGAACACTGAAGCTTTCTTT. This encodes CASSIDPAGSLNTEAFF.

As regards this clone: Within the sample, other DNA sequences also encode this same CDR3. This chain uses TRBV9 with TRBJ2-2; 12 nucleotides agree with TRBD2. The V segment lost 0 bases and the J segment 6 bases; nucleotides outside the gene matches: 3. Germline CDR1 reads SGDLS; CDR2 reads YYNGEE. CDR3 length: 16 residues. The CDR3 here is CASSVGLAGGPGELFF. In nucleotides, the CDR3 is TGTGCCAGCAGCGTAGGGCTAGCGGGAGGGCCCGGGGAGCTGTTTTTT.

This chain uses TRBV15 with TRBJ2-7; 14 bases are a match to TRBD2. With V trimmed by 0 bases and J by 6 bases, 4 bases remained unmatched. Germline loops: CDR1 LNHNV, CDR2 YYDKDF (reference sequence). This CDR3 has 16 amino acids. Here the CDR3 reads CATSREIGTSGGEQYF. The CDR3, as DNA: TGTGCCACCAGCAGAGAGATCGGGACTAGCGGGGGCGAGCAGTACTTC. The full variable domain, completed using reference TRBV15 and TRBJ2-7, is DAMVIQNPRYQVTQFGKPVTLSCSQTLNHNVMYWYQQKSSQAPKLLFHYYDKDFNNEADTPDNFQSRRPNTSFCFLDIRSPGLGDTAMYLCATSREIGTSGGEQYFGPGTRLTVT.

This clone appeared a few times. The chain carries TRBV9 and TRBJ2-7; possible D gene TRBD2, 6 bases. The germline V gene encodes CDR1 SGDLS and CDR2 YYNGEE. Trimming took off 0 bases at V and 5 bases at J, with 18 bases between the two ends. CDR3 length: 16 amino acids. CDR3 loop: CASSVGKRLGSDEQYF. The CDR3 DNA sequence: TGTGCCAGCAGCGTAGGCAAACGACTAGGTTCTGACGAGCAGTACTTC.

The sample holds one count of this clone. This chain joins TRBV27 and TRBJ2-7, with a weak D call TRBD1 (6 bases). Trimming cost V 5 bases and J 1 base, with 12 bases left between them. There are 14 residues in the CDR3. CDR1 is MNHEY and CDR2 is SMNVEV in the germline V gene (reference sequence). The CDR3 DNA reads TGTGCCAGCAGTGGGAACAGGGCGTCCTACGAGCAGTACTTC. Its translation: CASSGNRASYEQYF.

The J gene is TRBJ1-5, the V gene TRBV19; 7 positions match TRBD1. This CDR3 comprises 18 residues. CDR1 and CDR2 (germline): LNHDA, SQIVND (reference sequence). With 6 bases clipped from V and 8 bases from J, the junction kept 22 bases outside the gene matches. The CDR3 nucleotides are TGTGCCAGTAGACCCCCCCGGACAGGTATGGGACTGTTGGAGCCCCAGCATTTT. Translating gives CASRPPRTGMGLLEPQHF.

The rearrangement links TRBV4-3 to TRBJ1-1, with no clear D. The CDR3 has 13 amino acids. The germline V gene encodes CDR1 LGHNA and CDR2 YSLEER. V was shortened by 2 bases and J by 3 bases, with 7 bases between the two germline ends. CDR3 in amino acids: CASSQRRDTEAFF. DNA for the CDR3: TGCGCCAGCAGCCAACGCCGGGACACTGAAGCTTTCTTT.

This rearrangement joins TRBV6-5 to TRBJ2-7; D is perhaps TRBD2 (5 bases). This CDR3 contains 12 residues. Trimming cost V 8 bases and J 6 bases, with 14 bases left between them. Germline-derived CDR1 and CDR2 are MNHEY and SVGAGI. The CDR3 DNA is TGTGCCAGCTCCCTCGGGGTCGGCGAGCAGTACTTC. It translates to CASSLGVGEQYF.

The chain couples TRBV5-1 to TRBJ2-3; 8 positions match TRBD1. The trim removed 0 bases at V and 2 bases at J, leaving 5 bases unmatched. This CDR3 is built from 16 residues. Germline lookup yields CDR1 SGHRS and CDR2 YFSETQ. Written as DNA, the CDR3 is TGCGCCAGCAGCTTGGGGTACAGGGGGGTCACAGATACGCAGTATTTT. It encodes CASSLGYRGVTDTQYF. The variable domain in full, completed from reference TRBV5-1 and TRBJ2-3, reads KAGVTQTPRYLIKTRGQQVTLSCSPISGHRSVSWYQQTPGQGLQFLFEYFSETQRNKGNFPGRFSGRQFSNSRSEMNVSTLELGDSALYLCASSLGYRGVTDTQYFGPGTRLTVL.

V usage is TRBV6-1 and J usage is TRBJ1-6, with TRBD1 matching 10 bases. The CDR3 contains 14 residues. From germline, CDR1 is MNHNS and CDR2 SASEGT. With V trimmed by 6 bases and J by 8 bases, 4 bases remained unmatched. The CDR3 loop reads CASSRQGADSPLHF. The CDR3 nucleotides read TGTGCCAGCAGCCGACAGGGGGCTGATTCACCCCTCCACTTT.

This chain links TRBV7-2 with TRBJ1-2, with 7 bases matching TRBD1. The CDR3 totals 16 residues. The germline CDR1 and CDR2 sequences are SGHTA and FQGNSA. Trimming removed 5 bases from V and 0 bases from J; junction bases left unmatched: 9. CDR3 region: CASSPRSDRPNYGYTF. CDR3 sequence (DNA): TGTGCCAGCAGCCCCCGCTCGGACAGGCCTAACTATGGCTACACCTTC.